The present entry profiles one TCR beta chain with its context. No antigen is known for it. The length of the CDR3 is 14 residues. Trimming removed 2 bases at V and 4 bases at J, with 11 bases between. Germline-derived CDR1 and CDR2 are MNHEY and SVGAGI. The sample comes from a study of cytomegalovirus exposure and HLA in healthy donors. Across the study: About 85 million unique TCRs from HLA-typed donors were held in an early release of data. Study-level findings and limits: In a later analysis, 15,000 to 20,000 TCR beta sequences were associated with HLA alleles at 0.05 false discovery rate.

The PCR ran on 60 Vbeta and 13 Jbeta primers. Measured with immunoSEQ multiplex PCR; TCRdb has only the in-frame clones, and not every one. The sample has tens of thousands of clones. The donors (healthy individuals) were bone marrow donors. The gene calls are TRBV6-5 and TRBJ1-2; the D is unclear. The TCR originated in a woman in her thirties or forties in good health and CMV-seronegative. The sample consisted of PBMCs. CDR3 nucleotide sequence: TGTGCCAGCAGTTACGAGGGCAGCTCCTATGGCTACACCTTC. Protein: CASSYEGSSYGYTF.